The 17 T cell receptor beta chains listed next were all sequenced from one sample in a study of OX40 agonist ivuxolimab in advanced cancers. Only in-frame clones appear in the TCRdb table, and some are missing; sequencing was by immunoSEQ multiplex PCR. The sample has some 100,000 clones; roughly 90% are singletons. The source was CD4+ or CD8+ T cells sorted from blood, collected in a trial of the OX40 agonist ivuxolimab. Source of these receptors: an adult with an advanced solid tumor such as melanoma, head and neck, liver or kidney cancer.

The rearrangement links TRBV5-8 to TRBJ2-5; D gene unclear. V gave up 0 bases and J gave up 2 bases, with 8 bases separating them. Germline V gene data show CDR1 as SGHTS and CDR2 as YDEGEE. The CDR3 sequence is 14 residues long. The CDR3 DNA follows: TGTGCCAGCAGCTTGGGGGCAGTACAAGAGACCCAGTACTTC. Translation: CASSLGAVQETQYF.

This chain connects TRBV5-1 to TRBJ2-7, with TRBD1 matching 7 bases. Germline V CDR1 and CDR2: SGHRS, YFSETQ. Trimming removed 3 bases from V and 3 bases from J; junction bases left unmatched: 12. CDR3 length: 16 amino acids. CDR3 bases: TGCGCCAGCAGCTACTACCAACCGGGACAGTACTACGAGCAGTACTTC. Translation gives CASSYYQPGQYYEQYF.

This chain uses TRBV28 with TRBJ2-1; 14 bases are a match to TRBD2. This CDR3 comprises 21 residues. Germline values: CDR1 MDHEN, CDR2 SYDVKM. V trimming: 3 bases; J trimming: 3 bases; junction bases outside the gene matches: 16. The CDR3 region has the DNA TGTGCCAGCAGTTTTCCTCGACTAGCGGGGGGGCCGTCCTACTACTACAATGAGCAGTTCTTC. Protein: CASSFPRLAGGPSYYYNEQFF.

The chain uses TRBV4-3 and TRBJ2-7, with D unclear. With 0 bases removed from V and 2 bases from J, the gap between germline ends came to 5 bases. The CDR3 is 13 residues long. In germline, CDR1 is LGHNA, CDR2 YSLEER. The DNA of the CDR3 is TGCGCCAGCAGCCAAGATAGGACCTACGAGCAGTACTTC. This gives the protein CASSQDRTYEQYF.

The chain uses TRBV6-5 and TRBJ2-5, with D possibly called TRBD1 or TRBD2 (5 bases each). The CDR3 totals 15 residues. Germline CDR1 reads MNHEY; CDR2 reads SVGAGI. V was cut by 0 bases and J by 5 bases, with 13 bases left in between. The CDR3, as DNA: TGTGCCAGCAGTTACTCCGGGGCCGTGGGGGAGACCCAGTACTTC. It translates to CASSYSGAVGETQYF.

The sample holds a few counts of this clone. The chain links TRBV4-1 to TRBJ1-5; D not resolved. The V end was cut by 3 bases, the J end by 7 bases, with 13 bases between. This CDR3 has 14 residues. Germline CDR1 reads MGHRA; CDR2 reads YSYEKL. The CDR3 loop is CASSHPSGGQPQHF. The CDR3 coding sequence is TGCGCCAGCAGCCACCCTTCCGGAGGGCAGCCCCAGCATTTT.

The chain uses TRBV27 and TRBJ2-7, with 8 bases aligning to TRBD1. There are 13 residues in the CDR3. Unmatched junction bases numbered 4, after V lost 5 bases and J lost 4 bases. CDR1 and CDR2 (germline): MNHEY, SMNVEV (reference sequence). CDR3 protein: CASSIGQGYEQYF. CDR3 coding DNA: TGTGCCAGCAGTATAGGACAGGGTTACGAGCAGTACTTC.

This clone was counted a few times. V and J are TRBV19 and TRBJ1-5; no clear D. This CDR3 is built from 13 residues. Germline V CDR1 and CDR2: LNHDA, SQIVND (reference sequence). V dropped 2 bases and J dropped 3 bases, with 5 bases sitting between them. CDR3 region: CASSITVNQPQHF. CDR3 nucleotide sequence: TGTGCCAGTAGTATAACTGTCAATCAGCCCCAGCATTTT. Looking up the rest from reference TRBV19 and TRBJ1-5 gives the full variable domain: DGGITQSPKYLFRKEGQNVTLSCEQNLNHDAMYWYRQDPGQGLRLIYYSQIVNDFQKGDIAEGYSVSREKKESFPLTVTSAQKNPTAFYLCASSITVNQPQHFGDGTRLSIL.

The chain links TRBV27 to TRBJ2-1; 10 bases map to TRBD2. CDR3 size: 15 residues. The germline gives CDR1 MNHEY, CDR2 SMNVEV (reference sequence). Germline trimming cut 4 bases from V and 2 bases from J; bases unmatched to any gene: 2. This CDR3 is CASSSLAGAYNEQFF. CDR3 nucleotide sequence: TGTGCCAGCAGTTCCCTAGCGGGAGCCTACAATGAGCAGTTCTTC.

The rearrangement joins TRBV5-1 to TRBJ2-7; 8 nucleotides agree with TRBD2. This CDR3 comprises 16 residues. V lost 4 bases, J lost 0 bases, and 9 bases stayed unmatched. Germline V gene sequence: CDR1 SGHRS, CDR2 YFSETQ. The chain's CDR3 is CASSPTSGPNSYEQYF. The CDR3 DNA reads as TGCGCCAGCAGCCCTACTAGCGGCCCTAACTCCTACGAGCAGTACTTC.

The rearrangement links TRBV5-4 to TRBJ1-2; D uncertain. The CDR3 loop spans 13 amino acids. Trimming took off 9 bases at V and 8 bases at J, with 20 bases between the two ends. The germline V gene has CDR1 SGHNT and CDR2 YYREEE (reference sequence). The CDR3 DNA sequence: TGTGCCACTCTAACCGGCGACCTACAAGGCTACACCTTC. It specifies CATLTGDLQGYTF.

The chain joins TRBV14 to TRBJ2-5; 8 bases fit TRBD1. The germline gives CDR1 SGHDN, CDR2 FVKESK. V dropped 4 bases and J dropped 2; count of bases not matched to a gene: 18. The CDR3 is made up of 19 amino acids. The CDR3 here is CASSLRRSNRGELQETQYF. Written as DNA, the CDR3 is TGTGCCAGCAGCCTACGGCGCTCTAACAGGGGGGAGCTACAAGAGACCCAGTACTTC.

This chain uses TRBV6-5 with TRBJ2-3; D not certain. Germline values: CDR1 MNHEY, CDR2 SVGAGI. CDR3 length equals 14 residues. V was shortened by 7 bases and J by 4 bases, with 15 bases between the two germline ends. CDR3 protein: CASNTLGPPDTQYF. CDR3 coding DNA: TGTGCCAGCAACACCCTGGGCCCTCCAGATACGCAGTATTTT.

The chain couples TRBV7-9 to TRBJ2-7; weak D call: TRBD1 (6 bases). This CDR3 region has 14 residues. Germline-derived CDR1 and CDR2 are SEHNR and FQNEAQ (reference sequence). Trimming left V 6 bases short and J 4 bases short, with 16 bases between. CDR3 residues: CASRHTGTLYEQYF. Written as DNA, the CDR3 is TGTGCCAGCAGACACACCGGGACACTTTACGAGCAGTACTTC.

This clone was observed once. This chain links TRBV6-5 with TRBJ2-7; D gene unclear. Germline CDR1 reads MNHEY; CDR2 reads SVGAGI. Trimming pared 3 bases from V and 5 bases from J, leaving 5 bases between. The CDR3 is 11 residues long. The CDR3 region is CASSYWDEQYF. CDR3 bases: TGTGCCAGCAGTTATTGGGACGAGCAGTACTTC.

The CDR3 protein is CASSPGTGVGNQPQHF. The CDR3 nucleotides are TGTGCCAGCAGCCCAGGGACAGGGGTAGGGAATCAGCCCCAGCATTTT. The chain is built from TRBV27 and TRBJ1-5; 10 bases agree with TRBD1. Per germline, CDR1 MNHEY and CDR2 SMNVEV (reference sequence). The CDR3 covers 16 residues. With 6 bases clipped from V and 4 bases from J, the junction kept 9 bases outside the gene matches.

The chain combines TRBV28 with TRBJ2-1; D is possibly TRBD1 (8 bases). The CDR3 runs 17 residues. Germline CDR1 MDHEN, CDR2 SYDVKM. V was cut by 2 bases and J by 7 bases, with 21 bases left in between. CDR3 loop: CASSLPFDRGLRNEQFF. The DNA of the CDR3 is TGTGCCAGCAGTTTACCCTTCGACAGGGGACTACGTAATGAGCAGTTCTTC. Full variable domain (rest looked up from reference TRBV28 and TRBJ2-1): DVKVTQSSRYLVKRTGEKVFLECVQDMDHENMFWYRQDPGLGLRLIYFSYDVKMKEKGDIPEGYSVSREKKERFSLILESASTNQTSMYLCASSLPFDRGLRNEQFFGPGTRLTVL.